This TCR beta chain is from a study of blood T cells in healthy people across ages. This clonotype turned up a few times. A J-beta primer mix and a sample-barcoded 5' primer were used in a second PCR of roughly 6 to 11 cycles. TCRdb passed the 5' RACE reads through MiXCR, listing each CDR3 protein once. The data contain over 750,000 distinct CDR3 sequences, approximately 25% of them singletons. The CDR3 spans 14 residues. Trimming removed 2 bases at V and 4 bases at J, with 14 bases between. Per the germline V gene, CDR1 is SQVTM and CDR2 is ANQGSEA. These data are also associated with another study on T cells of mothers and their children. From that report: Addition of sample barcodes and 2-4 random nucleotides occurred through the M1S primer of the second PCR. The TCR beta CDR3 read count exceeded 8 million for each mother and was about 2.8 million for each child. Related mother-child pairs shared marginally more repertoire than unrelated pairs, though not significantly.

The clonotype originates from a boy younger than 18 in good health. The sequenced material came from blood. This chain joins TRBV29-1 and TRBJ1-2; D unresolved. CDR3: CSVEWYQRSYGYTF. CDR3 in DNA: TGCAGCGTTGAATGGTATCAACGGTCCTATGGCTACACCTTC.